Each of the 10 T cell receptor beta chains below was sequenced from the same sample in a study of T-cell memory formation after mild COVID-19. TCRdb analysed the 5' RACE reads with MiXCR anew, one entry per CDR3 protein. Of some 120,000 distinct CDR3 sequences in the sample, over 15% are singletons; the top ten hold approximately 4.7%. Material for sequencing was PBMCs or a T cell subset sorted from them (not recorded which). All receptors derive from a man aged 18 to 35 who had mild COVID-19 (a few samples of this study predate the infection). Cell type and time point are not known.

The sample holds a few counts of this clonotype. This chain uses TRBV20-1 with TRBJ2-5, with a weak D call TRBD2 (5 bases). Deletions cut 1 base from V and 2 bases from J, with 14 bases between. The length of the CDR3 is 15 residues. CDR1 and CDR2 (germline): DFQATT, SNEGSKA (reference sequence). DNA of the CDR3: TGCAGTGCTAGAGTCTCGGGAACAGCTCAAGAGACCCAGTACTTC. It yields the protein CSARVSGTAQETQYF.

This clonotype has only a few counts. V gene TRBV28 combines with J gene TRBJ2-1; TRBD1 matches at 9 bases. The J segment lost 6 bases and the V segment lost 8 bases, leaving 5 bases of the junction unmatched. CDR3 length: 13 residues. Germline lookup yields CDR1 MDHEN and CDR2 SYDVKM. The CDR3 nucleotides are TGTGCCAGCTGGGACAGGGCTTTCAATGAGCAGTTCTTC. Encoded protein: CASWDRAFNEQFF.

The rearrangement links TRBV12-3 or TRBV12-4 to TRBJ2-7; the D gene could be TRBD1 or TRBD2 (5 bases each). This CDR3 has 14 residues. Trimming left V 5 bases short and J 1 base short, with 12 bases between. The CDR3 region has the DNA TGTGCCAGCAGTGCCGGGACCGGATCCTACGAGCAGTACTTC. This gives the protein CASSAGTGSYEQYF.

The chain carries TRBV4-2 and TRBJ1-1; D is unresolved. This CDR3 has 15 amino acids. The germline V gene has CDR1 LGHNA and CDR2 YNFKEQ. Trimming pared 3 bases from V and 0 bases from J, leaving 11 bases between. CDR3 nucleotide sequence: TGTGCCAGCAGCCAGGGGAGTAGCTTGAACACTGAAGCTTTCTTT. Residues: CASSQGSSLNTEAFF.

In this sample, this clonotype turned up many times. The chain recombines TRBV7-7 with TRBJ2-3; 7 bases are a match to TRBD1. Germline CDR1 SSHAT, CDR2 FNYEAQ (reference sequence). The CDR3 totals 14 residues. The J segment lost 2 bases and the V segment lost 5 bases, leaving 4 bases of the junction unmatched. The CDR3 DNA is TGTGCCAGCAGCCAGGGACAGTTCACAGATACGCAGTATTTT. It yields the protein CASSQGQFTDTQYF.

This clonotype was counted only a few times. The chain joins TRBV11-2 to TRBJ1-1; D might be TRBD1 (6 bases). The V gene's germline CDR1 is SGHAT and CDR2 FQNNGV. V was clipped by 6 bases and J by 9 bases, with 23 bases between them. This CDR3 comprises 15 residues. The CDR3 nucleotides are TGTGCCAGCAGTCGTGAGGACAGATCCGCATTTAAAGCTTTCTTT. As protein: CASSREDRSAFKAFF.

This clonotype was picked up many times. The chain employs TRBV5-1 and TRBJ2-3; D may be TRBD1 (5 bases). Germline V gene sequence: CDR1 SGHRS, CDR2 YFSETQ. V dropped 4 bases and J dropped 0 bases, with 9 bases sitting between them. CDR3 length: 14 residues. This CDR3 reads CASSRTSSTDTQYF. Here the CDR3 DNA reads TGCGCCAGCAGCAGGACATCTAGCACAGATACGCAGTATTTT.

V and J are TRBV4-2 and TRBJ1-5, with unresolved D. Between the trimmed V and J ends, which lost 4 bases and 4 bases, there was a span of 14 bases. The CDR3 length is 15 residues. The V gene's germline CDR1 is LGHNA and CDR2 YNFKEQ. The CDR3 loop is CASSRIDGPNQPQHF. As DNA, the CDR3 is TGTGCCAGCAGCCGGATAGACGGCCCAAATCAGCCCCAGCATTTT.

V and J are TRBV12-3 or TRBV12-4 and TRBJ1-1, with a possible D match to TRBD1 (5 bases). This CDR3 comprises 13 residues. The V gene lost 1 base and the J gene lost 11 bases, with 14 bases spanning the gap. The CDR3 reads CASSLGPKGMAFF. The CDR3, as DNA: TGTGCCAGCAGTTTAGGGCCCAAGGGGATGGCTTTCTTT.

DNA of the CDR3: TGCGCCAGCAGCTTGGTGGGGATCGGCGAGACCCAGTACTTC. Protein product: CASSLVGIGETQYF. The gene calls are TRBV5-1 and TRBJ2-5, with unresolved D. This CDR3 is 14 amino acids long. The V end lost 0 bases, the J end lost 5 bases, and 11 bases lay between the germline ends. Germline CDR1 is SGHRS and CDR2 is YFSETQ.